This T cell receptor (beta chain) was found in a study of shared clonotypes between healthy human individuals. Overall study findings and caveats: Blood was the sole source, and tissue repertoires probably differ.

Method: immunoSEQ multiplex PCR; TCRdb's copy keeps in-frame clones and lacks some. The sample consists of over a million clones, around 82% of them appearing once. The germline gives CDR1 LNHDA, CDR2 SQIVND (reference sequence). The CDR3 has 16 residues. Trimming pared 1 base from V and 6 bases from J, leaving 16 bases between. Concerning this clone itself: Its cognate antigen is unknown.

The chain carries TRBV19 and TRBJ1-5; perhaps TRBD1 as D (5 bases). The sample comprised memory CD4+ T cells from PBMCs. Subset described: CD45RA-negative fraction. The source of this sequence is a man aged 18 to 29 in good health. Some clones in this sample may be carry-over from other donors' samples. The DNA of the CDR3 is TGTGCCAGTAGTATAGGTGCGGGACTTGGTAGTCAGCCCCAGCATTTT. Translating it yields CASSIGAGLGSQPQHF.